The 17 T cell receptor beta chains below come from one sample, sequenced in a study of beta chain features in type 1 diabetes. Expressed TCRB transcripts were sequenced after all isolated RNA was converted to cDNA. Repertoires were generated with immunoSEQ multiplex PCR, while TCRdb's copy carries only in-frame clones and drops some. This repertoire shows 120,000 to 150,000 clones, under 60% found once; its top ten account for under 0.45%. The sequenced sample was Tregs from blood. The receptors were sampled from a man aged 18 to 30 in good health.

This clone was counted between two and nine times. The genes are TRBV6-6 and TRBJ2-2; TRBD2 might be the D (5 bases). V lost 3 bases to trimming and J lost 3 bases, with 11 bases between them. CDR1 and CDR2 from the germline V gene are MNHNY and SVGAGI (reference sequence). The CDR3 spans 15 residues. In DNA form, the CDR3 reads TGTGCCAGCAGTTATTCGACGGGGTACACCGGGGAGCTGTTTTTT. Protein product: CASSYSTGYTGELFF.

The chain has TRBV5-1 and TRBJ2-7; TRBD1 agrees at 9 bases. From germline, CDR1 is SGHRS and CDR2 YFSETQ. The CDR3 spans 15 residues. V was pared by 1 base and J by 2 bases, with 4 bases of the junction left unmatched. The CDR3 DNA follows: TGCGCCAGCAGCTTGAGGGGGACAGGGACCTACGAGCAGTACTTC. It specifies CASSLRGTGTYEQYF.

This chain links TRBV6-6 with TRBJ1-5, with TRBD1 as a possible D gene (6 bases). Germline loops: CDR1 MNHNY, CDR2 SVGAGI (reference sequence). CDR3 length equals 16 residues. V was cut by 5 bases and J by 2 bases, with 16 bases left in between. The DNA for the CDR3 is TGTGCCAGCAGTAGGTTACAGGGAAGAGGCAATCAGCCCCAGCATTTT. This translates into CASSRLQGRGNQPQHF.

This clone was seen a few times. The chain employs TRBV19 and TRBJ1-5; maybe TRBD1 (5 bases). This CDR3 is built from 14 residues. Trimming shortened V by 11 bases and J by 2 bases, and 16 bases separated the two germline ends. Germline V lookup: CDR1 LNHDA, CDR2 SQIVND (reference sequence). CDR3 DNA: TGTGCCTCCAAAGGGGACTTTGGCAATCAGCCCCAGCATTTT. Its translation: CASKGDFGNQPQHF.

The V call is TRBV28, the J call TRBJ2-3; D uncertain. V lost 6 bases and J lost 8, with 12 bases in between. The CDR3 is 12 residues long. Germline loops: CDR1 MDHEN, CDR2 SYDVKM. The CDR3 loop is CASSRLSGTQYF. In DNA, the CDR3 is TGTGCCAGCAGCCGCCTCTCCGGTACGCAGTATTTT.

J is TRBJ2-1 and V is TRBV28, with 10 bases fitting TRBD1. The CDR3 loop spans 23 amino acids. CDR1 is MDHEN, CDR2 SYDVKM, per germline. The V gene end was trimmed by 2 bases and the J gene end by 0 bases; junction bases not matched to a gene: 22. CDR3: CASSLGIGVRGRQGASSYNEQFF. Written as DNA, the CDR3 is TGTGCCAGCAGTTTAGGGATAGGTGTTAGGGGAAGACAGGGGGCCAGCTCCTACAATGAGCAGTTCTTC. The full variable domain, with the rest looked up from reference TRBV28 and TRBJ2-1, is DVKVTQSSRYLVKRTGEKVFLECVQDMDHENMFWYRQDPGLGLRLIYFSYDVKMKEKGDIPEGYSVSREKKERFSLILESASTNQTSMYLCASSLGIGVRGRQGASSYNEQFFGPGTRLTVL.

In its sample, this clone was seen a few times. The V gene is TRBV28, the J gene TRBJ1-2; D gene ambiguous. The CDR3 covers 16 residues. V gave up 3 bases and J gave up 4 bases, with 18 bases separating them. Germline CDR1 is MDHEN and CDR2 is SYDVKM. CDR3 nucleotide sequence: TGTGCCAGCAGTTTGTCGGGTGTTCAAAGTGGCTATGGCTACACCTTC. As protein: CASSLSGVQSGYGYTF.

The CDR3 DNA follows: TGTGCCAGCTCACTCTCTACCCTGAGCTCCTACAATGAGCAGTTCTTC. Its translation: CASSLSTLSSYNEQFF. The V gene is TRBV18, the J gene TRBJ2-1; no definite D call. The germline gives CDR1 KGHSH, CDR2 LQKENI. CDR3 length equals 16 residues. V lost 4 bases and J lost 0, with 13 bases in between.

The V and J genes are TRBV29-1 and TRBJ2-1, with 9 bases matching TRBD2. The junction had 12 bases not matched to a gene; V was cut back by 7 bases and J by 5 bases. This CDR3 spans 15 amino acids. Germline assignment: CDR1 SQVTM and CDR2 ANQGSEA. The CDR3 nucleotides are TGCAGCGCTACACTTCCTAGCGGGATGGACAATGAGCAGTTCTTC. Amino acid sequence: CSATLPSGMDNEQFF.

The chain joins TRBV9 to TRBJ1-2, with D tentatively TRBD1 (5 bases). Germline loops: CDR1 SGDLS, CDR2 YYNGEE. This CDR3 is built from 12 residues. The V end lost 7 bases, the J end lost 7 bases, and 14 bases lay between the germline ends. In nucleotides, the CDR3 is TGTGCCAGCGCCAGGGTTTACGGTGGCTACACCTTC. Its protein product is CASARVYGGYTF.

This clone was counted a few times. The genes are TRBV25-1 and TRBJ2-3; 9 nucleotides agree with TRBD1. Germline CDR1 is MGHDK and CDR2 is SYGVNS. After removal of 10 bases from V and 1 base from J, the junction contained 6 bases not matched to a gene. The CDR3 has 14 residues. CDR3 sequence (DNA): TGTGCCACCAGCTGGACAGGGGGCACAGATACGCAGTATTTT. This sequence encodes CATSWTGGTDTQYF.

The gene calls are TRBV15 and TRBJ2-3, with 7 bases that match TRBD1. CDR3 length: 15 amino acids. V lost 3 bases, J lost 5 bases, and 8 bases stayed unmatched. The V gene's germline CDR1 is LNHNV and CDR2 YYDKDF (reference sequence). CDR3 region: CATSSRRGRVDTQYF. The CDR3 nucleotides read TGTGCCACCAGCAGCCGAAGGGGGCGGGTAGATACGCAGTATTTT. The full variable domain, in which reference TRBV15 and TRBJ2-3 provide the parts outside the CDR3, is DAMVIQNPRYQVTQFGKPVTLSCSQTLNHNVMYWYQQKSSQAPKLLFHYYDKDFNNEADTPDNFQSRRPNTSFCFLDIRSPGLGDTAMYLCATSSRRGRVDTQYFGPGTRLTVL.

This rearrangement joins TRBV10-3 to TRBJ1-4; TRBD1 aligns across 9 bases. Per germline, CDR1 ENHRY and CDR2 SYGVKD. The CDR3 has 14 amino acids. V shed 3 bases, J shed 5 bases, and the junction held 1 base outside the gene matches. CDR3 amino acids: CAISDGTGNEKLFF. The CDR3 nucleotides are TGTGCCATCAGTGACGGGACAGGGAATGAAAAACTGTTTTTT.

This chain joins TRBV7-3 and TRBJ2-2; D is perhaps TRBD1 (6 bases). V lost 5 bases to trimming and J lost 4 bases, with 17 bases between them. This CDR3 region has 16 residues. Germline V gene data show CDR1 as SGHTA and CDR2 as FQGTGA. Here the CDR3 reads CASSPRGAGATGELFF. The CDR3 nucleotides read TGTGCCAGCAGCCCACGAGGGGCAGGGGCCACCGGGGAGCTGTTTTTT.

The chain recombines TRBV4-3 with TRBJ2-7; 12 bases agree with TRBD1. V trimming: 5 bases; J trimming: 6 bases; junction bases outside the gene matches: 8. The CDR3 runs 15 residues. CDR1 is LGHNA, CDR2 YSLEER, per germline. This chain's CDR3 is CASSSSGTGGVEQYF. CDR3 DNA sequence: TGCGCCAGCAGCTCCTCCGGGACAGGGGGCGTCGAGCAGTACTTC.

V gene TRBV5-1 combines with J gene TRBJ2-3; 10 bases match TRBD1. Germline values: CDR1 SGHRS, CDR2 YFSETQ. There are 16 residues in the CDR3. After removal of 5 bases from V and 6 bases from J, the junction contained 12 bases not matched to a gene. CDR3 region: CASRLRPGQGSDTQYF. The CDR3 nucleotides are TGCGCCAGCAGGCTCCGCCCGGGACAGGGGTCGGATACGCAGTATTTT. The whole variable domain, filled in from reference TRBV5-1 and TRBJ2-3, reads KAGVTQTPRYLIKTRGQQVTLSCSPISGHRSVSWYQQTPGQGLQFLFEYFSETQRNKGNFPGRFSGRQFSNSRSEMNVSTLELGDSALYLCASRLRPGQGSDTQYFGPGTRLTVL.

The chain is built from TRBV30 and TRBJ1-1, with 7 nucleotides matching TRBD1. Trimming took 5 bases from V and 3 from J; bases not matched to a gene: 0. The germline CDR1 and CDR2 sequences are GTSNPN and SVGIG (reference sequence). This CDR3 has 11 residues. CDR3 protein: CAWDRDTEAFF. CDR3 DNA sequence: TGTGCCTGGGACAGGGACACTGAAGCTTTCTTT.